This section outlines one TCR beta chain sequence together with its context. The junction departs from the called germline gene at one end, perhaps through a read error. Assay used: immunoSEQ multiplex PCR; TCRdb lists only in-frame clones, some missing. The table lists 50,000 to 65,000 clones, 89% of them singletons. This record comes from a study of OX40 agonist ivuxolimab in advanced cancers. Germline-derived CDR1 and CDR2 are MNHEY and SVGAGI. This CDR3 comprises 12 residues. The rearrangement links TRBV6-5 to TRBJ2-1, with TRBD2 as a possible D gene (6 bases). This receptor was obtained from an adult with an advanced solid tumor such as melanoma, head and neck, liver or kidney cancer. The sequencing here drew on CD4+ or CD8+ T cells sorted from blood, taken in a trial of the OX40 agonist ivuxolimab. In nucleotides, the CDR3 is TGTGCCAGCAGTTACCACGGAGGGCCGGTGATCTTC. Translated, it gives CASSYHGGPVIF.